These 12 T cell receptor beta chains originate from one sample sequenced in a study of cytomegalovirus exposure and HLA in healthy donors. PCR employed 60 Vbeta and 13 Jbeta primers. Profiling relied on immunoSEQ multiplex PCR, and the TCRdb table lists in-frame clones only, not all of them. The table records around 150,000 clones, about 75% of them present only once. Specimen: PBMCs. The source of these receptors is a woman aged 50 to 60 in good health and CMV-seropositive.

J is TRBJ2-3 and V is TRBV12-5, with 12 bases matching TRBD2. The CDR3 consists of 17 residues. The trim removed 1 base at V and 7 bases at J, leaving 9 bases unmatched. Looked up from germline, CDR1 is LGHNT and CDR2 is FRNRAP. The CDR3 bases are TGTGCTAGTGGTTTGGGCCTAACTAGCGGGGGGAGCCATACGCAGTATTTT. It specifies CASGLGLTSGGSHTQYF. The full variable domain, rest sourced from reference TRBV12-5 and TRBJ2-3, is DARVTQTPRHKVTEMGQEVTMRCQPILGHNTVFWYRQTMMQGLELLAYFRNRAPLDDSGMPKDRFSAEMPDATLATLKIQPSEPRDSAVYFCASGLGLTSGGSHTQYFGPGTRLTVL.

With regard to this clone: The conserved final phenylalanine or tryptophan is absent from the CDR3, which likely points to a read error. CDR3 nucleotides: TGTGCCATCAGTGAGAGGGACAGGGGAAACACTGAAGCTTTCCTT. Translation gives CAISERDRGNTEAFL. The rearrangement uses TRBV10-3 and TRBJ1-1, with TRBD1 identical over 10 bases. V was clipped by 2 bases and J by 2 bases; unmatched bases: 2. Germline CDR1 is ENHRY and CDR2 is SYGVKD. This CDR3 contains 15 residues.

In this sample, this clone turned up a few times. The chain couples TRBV19 to TRBJ2-3, with a possible D match to TRBD2 (5 bases). Germline V gene data show CDR1 as LNHDA and CDR2 as SQIVND (reference sequence). The CDR3 spans 14 residues. Trimming removed 6 bases at V and 5 bases at J, with 15 bases between. CDR3 DNA: TGTGCCAGTAGCCCCGAGGGCATCCGAGATACGCAGTATTTT. It encodes CASSPEGIRDTQYF.

Worth noting for this clone: Other nucleotide sequences in the sample specify the same CDR3. The chain links TRBV2 to TRBJ1-6; TRBD1 agrees at 7 bases. The V gene's germline CDR1 is SNHLY and CDR2 FYNNEI. V trimming: 2 bases; J trimming: 7 bases; junction bases outside the gene matches: 2. This CDR3 contains 14 residues. The CDR3 loop reads CASSERQGNSPLHF. Here the CDR3 DNA reads TGTGCCAGCAGTGAACGACAGGGCAATTCACCCCTCCACTTT.

There are a few counts of this clone. This chain uses TRBV5-5 with TRBJ2-6, with a weak D call TRBD2 (5 bases). The CDR3 spans 17 residues. V shed 2 bases and J shed 0 bases, with 12 bases lying between them. The germline CDR1 and CDR2 sequences are SGHKS and YYEKEE (reference sequence). The DNA of the CDR3 is TGTGCCAGCAGCTTAAAGCAAGAGGGCTCTGGGGCCAACGTCCTGACTTTC. Protein product: CASSLKQEGSGANVLTF. The whole variable domain, filled in from reference TRBV5-5 and TRBJ2-6, reads DAGVTQSPTHLIKTRGQQVTLRCSPISGHKSVSWYQQVLGQGPQFIFQYYEKEERGRGNFPDRFSARQFPNYSSELNVNALLLGDSALYLCASSLKQEGSGANVLTFGAGSRLTVL.

The chain recombines TRBV7-9 with TRBJ1-1, with a tentative D call TRBD1 (6 bases). V lost 5 bases to trimming and J lost 3 bases, with 10 bases between them. The germline V gene encodes CDR1 SEHNR and CDR2 FQNEAQ (reference sequence). The CDR3 spans 13 residues. Here the CDR3 reads CASSTQGHTEAFF. Written as DNA, the CDR3 is TGTGCCAGCAGCACACAGGGTCACACTGAAGCTTTCTTT.

There are a few counts of this clone. The chain combines TRBV19 with TRBJ2-7; perhaps TRBD1 as D (6 bases). Germline-derived CDR1 and CDR2 are LNHDA and SQIVND (reference sequence). This CDR3 has 13 residues. The V gene lost 5 bases and the J gene lost 0 bases, with 8 bases spanning the gap. CDR3 sequence (DNA): TGTGCCAGTAGTCAGGGGAGCTCCTACGAGCAGTACTTC. It encodes CASSQGSSYEQYF.

The V gene is TRBV29-1, the J gene TRBJ1-1, with D maybe TRBD1 (5 bases). Trimming removed 7 bases from V and 7 bases from J, with 10 bases in between. CDR1 and CDR2 from the germline V gene are SQVTM and ANQGSEA. This CDR3 has 10 amino acids. Here the CDR3 DNA reads TGCAGCGGAACAACAGGTGAAGCTTTCTTT. The encoded protein is CSGTTGEAFF.

This clone showed up just a few times. CDR3 in DNA: TGTGCCAGCAGCCCCAATGGGGGGTATAATTCACCCCTCCACTTT. Translation: CASSPNGGYNSPLHF. This chain joins TRBV2 and TRBJ1-6, with D possibly being TRBD1 (5 bases). CDR3 length: 15 amino acids. The V and J ends lost 6 bases and 4 bases respectively, with 13 bases between them. Germline V gene sequence: CDR1 SNHLY, CDR2 FYNNEI. The complete variable domain, with remaining parts taken from reference TRBV2 and TRBJ1-6, reads EPEVTQTPSHQVTQMGQEVILRCVPISNHLYFYWYRQILGQKVEFLVSFYNNEISEKSEIFDDQFSVERPDGSNFTLKIRSTKLEDSAMYFCASSPNGGYNSPLHFGNGTRLTVT.

This clone has just one count. The rearrangement links TRBV14 to TRBJ2-5, with 7 positions matching TRBD1. Germline V gene sequence: CDR1 SGHDN, CDR2 FVKESK. The junction had 6 bases not matched to a gene; V was cut back by 4 bases and J by 1 base. This CDR3 has 15 amino acids. The CDR3 nucleotides read TGTGCCAGCAGCCGGAGAACAGGGGTCCAAGAGACCCAGTACTTC. Its translation is CASSRRTGVQETQYF.

V and J are TRBV4-2 and TRBJ1-2; TRBD1 agrees at 9 bases. The CDR3 has 16 amino acids. V gave up 0 bases and J gave up 5 bases; unmatched junction bases: 7. The germline gives CDR1 LGHNA, CDR2 YNFKEQ. The DNA of the CDR3 is TGTGCCAGCAGCCAAGAGGGGGACAGGGTGCTGTATGGCTACACCTTC. It translates to CASSQEGDRVLYGYTF.

V gene TRBV18 combines with J gene TRBJ2-5; D not resolved. V was clipped by 6 bases and J by 5 bases, with 16 bases between them. Germline lookup yields CDR1 KGHSH and CDR2 LQKENI. CDR3 length equals 14 residues. The CDR3 nucleotides read TGTGCCAGCTCCCCCGTCTCGCTAATGGAGACCCAGTACTTC. Translating gives CASSPVSLMETQYF.